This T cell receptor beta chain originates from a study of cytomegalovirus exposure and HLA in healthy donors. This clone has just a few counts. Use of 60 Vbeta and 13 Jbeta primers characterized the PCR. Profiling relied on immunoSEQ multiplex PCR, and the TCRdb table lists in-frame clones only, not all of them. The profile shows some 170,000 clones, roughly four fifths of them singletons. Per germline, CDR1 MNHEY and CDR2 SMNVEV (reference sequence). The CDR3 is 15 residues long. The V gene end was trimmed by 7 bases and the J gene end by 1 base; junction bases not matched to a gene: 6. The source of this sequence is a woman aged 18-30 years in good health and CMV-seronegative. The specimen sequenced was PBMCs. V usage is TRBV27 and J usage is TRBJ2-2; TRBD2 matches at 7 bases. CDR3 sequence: CASTWGGGNTGELFF. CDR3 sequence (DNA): TGTGCCAGCACATGGGGGGGAGGGAACACCGGGGAGCTGTTTTTT.